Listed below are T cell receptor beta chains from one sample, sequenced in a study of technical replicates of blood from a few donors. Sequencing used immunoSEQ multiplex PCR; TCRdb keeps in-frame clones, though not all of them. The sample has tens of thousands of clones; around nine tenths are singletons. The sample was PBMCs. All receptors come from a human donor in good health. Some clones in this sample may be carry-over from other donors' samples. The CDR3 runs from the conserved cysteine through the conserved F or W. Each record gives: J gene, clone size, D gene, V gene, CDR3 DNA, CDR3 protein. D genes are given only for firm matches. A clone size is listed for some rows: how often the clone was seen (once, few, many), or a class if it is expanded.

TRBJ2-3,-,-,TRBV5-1,TGCGCCAGCAGCTTGGTAGTTAGCACAGATACGCAGTATTTT,CASSLVVSTDTQYF
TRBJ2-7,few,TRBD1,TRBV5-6,TGTGCCAGCAGCTCCTGGGACAGACACTACGAGCAGTACTTC,CASSSWDRHYEQYF
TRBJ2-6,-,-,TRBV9,TGTGCCAGCAGCGTATGGGGCAGCCCCTCTGGGGCCAACGTCCTGACTTTC,CASSVWGSPSGANVLTF
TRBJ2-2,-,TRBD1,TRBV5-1,TGCGCCACCGGAGACAGGGCCGGGGAGCTGTTTTTT,CATGDRAGELFF
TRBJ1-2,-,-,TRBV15,TGTGCCACCAGCAGTTCAGATAACTATGGCTACACCTTC,CATSSSDNYGYTF
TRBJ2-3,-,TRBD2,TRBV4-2,TGTGCCAGCAGCCAAGATAAAGGCGGGGGTGTAGATACGCAGTATTTT,CASSQDKGGGVDTQYF
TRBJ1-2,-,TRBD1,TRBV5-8,TGTGCCAGCAGCTTGCGAGGACCGGGACAGGCCGCCTATGGCTACACCTTC,CASSLRGPGQAAYGYTF
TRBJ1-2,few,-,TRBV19,TGTGCCAGTAGTTATGGAGGACCAAGAGGTCATGGCTACACCTTC,CASSYGGPRGHGYTF
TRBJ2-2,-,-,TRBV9,TGTGCCAGCAGGGTTGGACATCTTACCGGGGAGCTGTTTTTT,CASRVGHLTGELFF
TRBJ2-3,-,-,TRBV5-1,TGCGCCAGCAGCCCCGGGAGAAACACAGATACGCAGTATTTT,CASSPGRNTDTQYF
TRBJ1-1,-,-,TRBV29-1,TGCAGCGCCAAGACAGAACCCTTGAACACTGAAGCTTTCTTT,CSAKTEPLNTEAFF
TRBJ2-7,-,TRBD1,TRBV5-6,TGTGCCAGCAGCCACCGGGACAGGGGGTCTAGTAGGACCTACGAGCAGTACTTC,CASSHRDRGSSRTYEQYF
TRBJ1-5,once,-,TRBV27,TGTGCCAGCAGTTTATCTCGGAGTCGGCCCCAGCATTTT,CASSLSRSRPQHF
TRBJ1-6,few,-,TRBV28,TGTGCCAGCAGATCCGGGACATCACCCCTCCACTTT,CASRSGTSPLHF
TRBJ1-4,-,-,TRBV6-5,TGTGCCAGCAGCTCCACTTCCCTCGGTAATGAAAAACTGTTTTTT,CASSSTSLGNEKLFF
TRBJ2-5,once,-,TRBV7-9,TGTGCCAGCAGCTTCGTGGTAGTTCGGGGACAAGAGACCCAGTACTTC,CASSFVVVRGQETQYF
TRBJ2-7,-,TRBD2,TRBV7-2,TGTGCCAGCAGCTTAGGGACTAGCGGGGCCACCTTC,CASSLGTSGATF
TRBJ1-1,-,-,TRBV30,TGTGCCTGGAGTCCGGGACTCTCGAACACTGAAGCTTTCTTT,CAWSPGLSNTEAFF
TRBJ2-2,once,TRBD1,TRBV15,TGTGCCACCAGCGCCACCGGGACAGATAACACCGGGGAGCTGTTTTTT,CATSATGTDNTGELFF
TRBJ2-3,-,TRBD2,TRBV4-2,TGTGCCAGCAGCCAAGAGATTGGACTAGCGCAGACAGATACGCAGTATTTT,CASSQEIGLAQTDTQYF
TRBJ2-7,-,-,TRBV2,TGTGCCAGCAGTGAAGCGGGCCTTTACGAGCAGTACTTC,CASSEAGLYEQYF
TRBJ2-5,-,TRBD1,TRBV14,TGTGCCAGCAGGCGGACAGGGGGAGAGACCCAGTACTTC,CASRRTGGETQYF
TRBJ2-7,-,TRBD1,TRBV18,TGTGCCAGCTCACCGCCGGGACAGGGTTTCTACGAGCAGTACTTC,CASSPPGQGFYEQYF
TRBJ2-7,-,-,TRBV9,TGTGCCAGCAGCGTAGTCCCGGGTATCGAGCAGTACTTC,CASSVVPGIEQYF
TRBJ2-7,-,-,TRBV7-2,TGTGCCAGCAGTTCGCCTAGCGAGAATTACGAGCAGTACTTC,CASSSPSENYEQYF
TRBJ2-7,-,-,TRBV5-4,TGTGCCAGCAGCCCCCTGGGGGCAGCCGCCAGGCAGTACTTC,CASSPLGAAARQYF
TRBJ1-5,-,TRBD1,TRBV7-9,TGTGCCAGCGGCCCGGGACAGGGAATGGGTCAGGGTCAGCCCCAGCATTTT,CASGPGQGMGQGQPQHF
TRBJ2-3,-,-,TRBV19,TGTGCCAGTAGTCAGCAGGGGATGGCAAGGCCAGATACGCAGTATTTT,CASSQQGMARPDTQYF
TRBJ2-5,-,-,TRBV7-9,TGTGCCAGCAGCCTCGGCTTCACAGGACACCAAGAGACCCAGTACTTC,CASSLGFTGHQETQYF
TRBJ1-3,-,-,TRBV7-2,TGTGCCAGCAGCTTAGGGGGGCTGGTGGGAAACACCATATATTTT,CASSLGGLVGNTIYF
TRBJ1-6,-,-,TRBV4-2,TGTGCCAGCAGCCAAGTTCCATCACCCCTCCACTTT,CASSQVPSPLHF
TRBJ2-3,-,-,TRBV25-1,TGTGCCAGCAGTGAACCCCTTGGCCGAGATACGCAGTATTTT,CASSEPLGRDTQYF
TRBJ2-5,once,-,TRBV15,TGTGCCACCAGCAGGCTCCCGGGGGAGACCCAGTACTTC,CATSRLPGETQYF
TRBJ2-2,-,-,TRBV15,TGTGCCACCAGCAGTCATAAAGGACAGACAAACACCGGGGAGCTGTTTTTT,CATSSHKGQTNTGELFF
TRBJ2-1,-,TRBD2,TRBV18,TGTGCCAGCTCACCCGACTTCGGGACTAGAGGTAGCAATGAGCAGTTCTTC,CASSPDFGTRGSNEQFF
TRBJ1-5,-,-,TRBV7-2,TGTGCCAGCAGCTTCTCGAACAGGTATCAGCCCCAGCATTTT,CASSFSNRYQPQHF
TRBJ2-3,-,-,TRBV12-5,TGTGCTAGTGGTTCACCAGGGGGGTCCGATACGCAGTATTTT,CASGSPGGSDTQYF
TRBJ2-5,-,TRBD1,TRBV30,TGTGCCCGGACAGGGCCAGGGGAGACCCAGTACTTC,CARTGPGETQYF
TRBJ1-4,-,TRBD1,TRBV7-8,TGTGCCAGCAGCTCCCGGGACAGGGGGGGTGAAAAACTGTTTTTT,CASSSRDRGGEKLFF
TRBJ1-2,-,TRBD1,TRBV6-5,TGTGCCAGCAGGGGGACAGGGAACTATGGCTACACCTTC,CASRGTGNYGYTF
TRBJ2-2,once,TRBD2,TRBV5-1,TGCGCCAGCACCCCTATTCTGGGGGAGGGCCCGGCCGGGGAGCTGTTTTTT,CASTPILGEGPAGELFF
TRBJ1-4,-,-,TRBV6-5,TGTGCCAGCAGCCCAGGGTGGACTAATGAAAAACTGTTTTTT,CASSPGWTNEKLFF
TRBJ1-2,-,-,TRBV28,TGTGCCAGCAGTTCAGGCAGTACTAACTATGGCTACACCTTC,CASSSGSTNYGYTF
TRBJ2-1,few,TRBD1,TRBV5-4,TGTGCCAGCAGCAGACAGGGGACAGACCACAATGAGCAGTTCTTC,CASSRQGTDHNEQFF
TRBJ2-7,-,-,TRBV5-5,TGTGCCAGCAGCTTGGCCGCGTCAGGGGCCCTCGAGCAGTACTTC,CASSLAASGALEQYF
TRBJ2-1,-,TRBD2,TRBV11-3,TGTGCCAGCAGCCCGCGGGAGGGCCCTCTTGGAGAGCAGTTCTTC,CASSPREGPLGEQFF